Listed below are T cell receptor beta chains from one sample, sequenced in a study of regulatory T cells in long-lasting Graves disease. Via MiXCR, TCRdb re-called the multiplex PCR reads, giving one row per CDR3 protein. This sample carries 360,000 or so distinct CDR3 sequences, 16% of them seen once, and the ten largest clones take 20% to 25%. This sample was also put to use in a study of T cells in Graves' hyperthyroidism and ophthalmopathy.

Material: peripheral blood mononuclear cells (PBMCs), obtained at new diagnosis, from a patient treated with antithyroid drugs. These receptors were obtained from a young woman with Graves disease. CDR3s include the opening cysteine and the closing phenylalanine or tryptophan. The D gene is left open where the match is weak. The size entry is marked missing in some rows and otherwise reads once, few, many or a size class.

cdr3_aa: CASSKRTGVSQPQHF; cdr3_nt: TGTGCCAGCAGTAAAAGGACCGGGGTGAGTCAGCCCCAGCATTTT; v_call: TRBV6-1; j_call: TRBJ1-5; clone_size: many; d_call: NA
cdr3_aa: CASTRTGTGANVLTF; cdr3_nt: TGTGCCAGTACTCGAACAGGGACTGGGGCCAACGTCCTGACTTTC; v_call: TRBV19; j_call: TRBJ2-6; clone_size: NA; d_call: NA
cdr3_aa: CAWSLKGRELSGNTIYF; cdr3_nt: TGTGCCTGGAGTCTAAAGGGCAGGGAACTCTCTGGAAACACCATATATTTT; v_call: TRBV30; j_call: TRBJ1-3; clone_size: many; d_call: NA
cdr3_aa: CASNPVGGYEQYF; cdr3_nt: TGTGCCAGCAACCCGGTAGGGGGCTACGAGCAGTACTTC; v_call: TRBV7-2; j_call: TRBJ2-7; clone_size: many; d_call: NA
cdr3_aa: CASSESGTSGQETQYF; cdr3_nt: TGTGCCAGCAGTGAATCAGGGACTAGCGGACAAGAGACCCAGTACTTC; v_call: TRBV6-1; j_call: TRBJ2-5; clone_size: many; d_call: TRBD2
cdr3_aa: CAWDTPSGIMNEQFF; cdr3_nt: TGTGCCTGGGACACACCTAGCGGGATTATGAATGAGCAGTTCTTC; v_call: TRBV30; j_call: TRBJ2-1; clone_size: few; d_call: TRBD2
cdr3_aa: CASSLGGQGDRETQYF; cdr3_nt: TGTGCCAGCAGCCTAGGGGGACAGGGTGATCGGGAGACCCAGTACTTC; v_call: TRBV7-9; j_call: TRBJ2-5; clone_size: NA; d_call: TRBD1
cdr3_aa: CASSPDYTGKTEAFF; cdr3_nt: TGTGCCAGCAGCCCGGACTACACAGGGAAAACTGAAGCTTTCTTT; v_call: TRBV3-1; j_call: TRBJ1-1; clone_size: many; d_call: NA
cdr3_aa: CASNPDSSYNEQFF; cdr3_nt: TGTGCCAGCAACCCTGACAGCTCCTACAATGAGCAGTTCTTC; v_call: TRBV7-9; j_call: TRBJ2-1; clone_size: many; d_call: NA
cdr3_aa: CASSLPRGWGSYEQYF; cdr3_nt: TGTGCCAGCAGTCTGCCCAGGGGTTGGGGCTCCTACGAGCAGTACTTC; v_call: TRBV28; j_call: TRBJ2-7; clone_size: many; d_call: NA
cdr3_aa: CASSLLPSGRDNEQFF; cdr3_nt: TGTGCCAGCTCACTGCTCCCCTCGGGTCGAGACAATGAGCAGTTCTTC; v_call: TRBV18; j_call: TRBJ2-1; clone_size: many; d_call: NA
cdr3_aa: CASSKGGQGRAPLHF; cdr3_nt: TGTGCCAGCAGTAAAGGGGGACAGGGTCGGGCACCCCTCCACTTT; v_call: TRBV6-1; j_call: TRBJ1-6; clone_size: many; d_call: TRBD1
cdr3_aa: CASSETPDTQYF; cdr3_nt: TGTGCCAGCAGCGAAACGCCAGATACGCAGTATTTT; v_call: TRBV5-5; j_call: TRBJ2-3; clone_size: NA; d_call: NA
cdr3_aa: CASRADQGFVSPLHF; cdr3_nt: TGTGCCAGCAGGGCCGATCAGGGATTTGTTTCACCCCTCCACTTT; v_call: TRBV27; j_call: TRBJ1-6; clone_size: few; d_call: NA
cdr3_aa: CASSDASGRYEQYF; cdr3_nt: TGTGCCAGCAGTGACGCTAGCGGGAGGTACGAGCAGTACTTC; v_call: TRBV2; j_call: TRBJ2-7; clone_size: many; d_call: TRBD2
cdr3_aa: CASSLTSGGAFSYEQYF; cdr3_nt: TGTGCCAGCAGCTTAACTAGCGGGGGGGCCTTTTCCTACGAGCAGTACTTC; v_call: TRBV11-2; j_call: TRBJ2-7; clone_size: NA; d_call: TRBD2
cdr3_aa: CSARLSSYHEQYF; cdr3_nt: TGCAGTGCTAGATTGTCTAGTTATCACGAGCAGTACTTC; v_call: TRBV20-1; j_call: TRBJ2-7; clone_size: many; d_call: NA
cdr3_aa: CAISERLGGAFF; cdr3_nt: TGTGCCATCAGTGAGCGTCTGGGGGGAGCTTTCTTT; v_call: TRBV10-3; j_call: TRBJ1-1; clone_size: NA; d_call: NA
cdr3_aa: CASSPDRVSYEQYF; cdr3_nt: TGTGCCAGCTCACCGGACAGGGTTTCCTACGAGCAGTACTTC; v_call: TRBV18; j_call: TRBJ2-7; clone_size: many; d_call: TRBD1
cdr3_aa: CASSGLAGGRNEQFF; cdr3_nt: TGTGCCAGCAGCGGACTAGCGGGGGGGCGTAATGAGCAGTTCTTC; v_call: TRBV12-3/TRBV12-4; j_call: TRBJ2-1; clone_size: few; d_call: TRBD2
cdr3_aa: CASSPPGAAYGYTF; cdr3_nt: TGTGCCAGTAGTCCTCCGGGAGCCGCCTATGGCTACACCTTC; v_call: TRBV19; j_call: TRBJ1-2; clone_size: NA; d_call: NA
cdr3_aa: CASSWRTDTQYF; cdr3_nt: TGTGCCAGCAGCTGGCGCACAGATACGCAGTATTTT; v_call: TRBV5-5; j_call: TRBJ2-3; clone_size: many; d_call: NA
cdr3_aa: CASSLGGYNVLTF; cdr3_nt: TGCGCCAGCAGCTTGGGCGGTTACAACGTCCTGACTTTC; v_call: TRBV5-1; j_call: TRBJ2-6; clone_size: NA; d_call: NA
cdr3_aa: CASSLVALSSYNEQFF; cdr3_nt: TGTGCCAGCAGCTTAGTAGCCTTGAGCTCCTACAATGAGCAGTTCTTC; v_call: TRBV11-1; j_call: TRBJ2-1; clone_size: many; d_call: NA
cdr3_aa: CASSEPQATGPQGTEAFF; cdr3_nt: TGTGCCAGCAGTGAGCCCCAAGCAACCGGCCCACAAGGAACTGAAGCTTTCTTT; v_call: TRBV2; j_call: TRBJ1-1; clone_size: many; d_call: NA
cdr3_aa: CASLVPGQMNTEAFF; cdr3_nt: TGTGCCAGCCTTGTTCCGGGACAGATGAACACTGAAGCTTTCTTT; v_call: TRBV2; j_call: TRBJ1-1; clone_size: many; d_call: TRBD1
cdr3_aa: CASSLHVGSGNTIYF; cdr3_nt: TGTGCCAGCAGCCTACATGTGGGCTCTGGAAACACCATATATTTT; v_call: TRBV9; j_call: TRBJ1-3; clone_size: few; d_call: NA
cdr3_aa: CSAYGAGQPQHF; cdr3_nt: TGCAGCGCCTACGGGGCCGGCCAGCCCCAGCATTTT; v_call: TRBV20-1; j_call: TRBJ1-5; clone_size: many; d_call: NA
cdr3_aa: CSADNTGTSTDTQYF; cdr3_nt: TGCAGTGCCGACAATACAGGGACTAGCACAGATACGCAGTATTTT; v_call: TRBV20-1; j_call: TRBJ2-3; clone_size: many; d_call: NA
cdr3_aa: CASSFSAGGDGETQYF; cdr3_nt: TGTGCCAGCAGTTTCTCGGCGGGAGGGGATGGGGAGACCCAGTACTTC; v_call: TRBV12-3/TRBV12-4; j_call: TRBJ2-5; clone_size: NA; d_call: TRBD2
cdr3_aa: CASSPPGTGFDEQYF; cdr3_nt: TGTGCCAGCAGCCCTCCCGGGACAGGGTTCGACGAGCAGTACTTC; v_call: TRBV7-8; j_call: TRBJ2-7; clone_size: NA; d_call: TRBD1
cdr3_aa: CASSRRQSGSYNEQFF; cdr3_nt: TGTGCCAGCAGTAGACGACAGAGCGGGTCCTACAATGAGCAGTTCTTC; v_call: TRBV2; j_call: TRBJ2-1; clone_size: many; d_call: NA
cdr3_aa: CASNGQGRIGQPQHF; cdr3_nt: TGTGCCAGCAATGGACAGGGCAGGATAGGACAGCCCCAGCATTTT; v_call: TRBV2; j_call: TRBJ1-5; clone_size: many; d_call: TRBD1
cdr3_aa: CASSPSQESSYEQYF; cdr3_nt: TGTGCCAGCAGCCCCAGTCAGGAGAGCTCCTACGAGCAGTACTTC; v_call: TRBV13; j_call: TRBJ2-7; clone_size: few; d_call: NA
cdr3_aa: CSARGAYNEQFF; cdr3_nt: TGCAGTGCGAGAGGGGCCTACAATGAGCAGTTCTTC; v_call: TRBV20-1; j_call: TRBJ2-1; clone_size: many; d_call: NA
cdr3_aa: CASSSPRRGEYNEQFF; cdr3_nt: TGTGCCAGCAGTTCCCCCCGGCGGGGGGAATACAATGAGCAGTTCTTC; v_call: TRBV27; j_call: TRBJ2-1; clone_size: few; d_call: TRBD2
cdr3_aa: CASSVSVTNLETQYF; cdr3_nt: TGTGCCAGCAGCGTATCGGTGACGAACCTTGAGACCCAGTACTTC; v_call: TRBV9; j_call: TRBJ2-5; clone_size: NA; d_call: NA
cdr3_aa: CASSPWEHGYTF; cdr3_nt: TGTGCCAGCAGCCCCTGGGAGCACGGCTACACCTTC; v_call: TRBV6-1; j_call: TRBJ1-2; clone_size: few; d_call: NA
cdr3_aa: CSAPGTGRWGSSTDTQYF; cdr3_nt: TGCAGTGCTCCAGGGACAGGGAGGTGGGGGAGCTCCACAGATACGCAGTATTTT; v_call: TRBV20-1; j_call: TRBJ2-3; clone_size: many; d_call: TRBD1
cdr3_aa: CASSSSTGYHSEAFF; cdr3_nt: TGTGCCAGCAGCTCGTCGACAGGCTACCACAGTGAAGCTTTCTTT; v_call: TRBV7-8; j_call: TRBJ1-1; clone_size: many; d_call: NA
cdr3_aa: CASRRAEQDEAFF; cdr3_nt: TGTGCCAGCAGACGCGCGGAGCAGGATGAAGCTTTCTTT; v_call: TRBV6-1; j_call: TRBJ1-1; clone_size: many; d_call: NA